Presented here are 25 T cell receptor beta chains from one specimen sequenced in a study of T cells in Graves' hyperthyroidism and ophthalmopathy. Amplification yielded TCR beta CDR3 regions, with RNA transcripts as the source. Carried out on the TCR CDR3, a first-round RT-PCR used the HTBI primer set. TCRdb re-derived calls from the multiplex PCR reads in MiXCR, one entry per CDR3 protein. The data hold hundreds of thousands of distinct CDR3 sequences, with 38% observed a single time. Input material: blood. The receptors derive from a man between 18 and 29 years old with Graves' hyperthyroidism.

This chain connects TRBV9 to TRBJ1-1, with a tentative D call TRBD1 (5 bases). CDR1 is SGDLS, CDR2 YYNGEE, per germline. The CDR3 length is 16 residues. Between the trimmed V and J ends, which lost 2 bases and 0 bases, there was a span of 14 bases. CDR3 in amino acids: CASSVDRGGLNTEAFF. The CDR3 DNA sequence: TGTGCCAGCAGCGTTGACCGGGGGGGATTGAACACTGAAGCTTTCTTT. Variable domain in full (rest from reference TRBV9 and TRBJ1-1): DSGVTQTPKHLITATGQRVTLRCSPRSGDLSVYWYQQSLDQGLQFLIQYYNGEERAKGNILERFSAQQFPDLHSELNLSSLELGDSALYFCASSVDRGGLNTEAFFGQGTRLTVV.

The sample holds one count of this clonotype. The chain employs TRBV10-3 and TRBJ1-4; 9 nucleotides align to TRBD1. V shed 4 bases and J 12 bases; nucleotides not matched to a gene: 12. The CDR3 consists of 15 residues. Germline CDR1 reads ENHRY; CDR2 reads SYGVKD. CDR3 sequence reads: CAISAGGQGLGELFF. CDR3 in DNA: TGTGCCATCAGTGCAGGAGGACAGGGGCTCGGGGAACTGTTTTTT.

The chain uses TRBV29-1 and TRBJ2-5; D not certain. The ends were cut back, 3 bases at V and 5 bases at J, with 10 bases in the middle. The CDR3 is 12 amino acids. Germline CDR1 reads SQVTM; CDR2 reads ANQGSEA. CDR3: CSVEGITETQYF. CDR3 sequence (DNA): TGCAGCGTTGAGGGTATTACGGAGACCCAGTACTTC.

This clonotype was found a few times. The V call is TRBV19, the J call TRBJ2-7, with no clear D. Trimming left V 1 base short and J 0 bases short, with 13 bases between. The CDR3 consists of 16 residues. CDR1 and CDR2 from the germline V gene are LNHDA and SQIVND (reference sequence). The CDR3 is CASSIAGPVYSYEQYF. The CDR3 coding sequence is TGTGCCAGTAGTATAGCCGGGCCAGTCTACTCCTACGAGCAGTACTTC.

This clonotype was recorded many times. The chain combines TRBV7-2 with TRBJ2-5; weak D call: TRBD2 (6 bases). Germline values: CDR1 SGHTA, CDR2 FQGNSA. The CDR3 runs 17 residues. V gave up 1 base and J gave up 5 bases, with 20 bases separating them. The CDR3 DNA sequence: TGTGCCAGCAGCTTAGAACTAGCAGGGCCCACGGGGGAGACCCAGTACTTC. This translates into CASSLELAGPTGETQYF.

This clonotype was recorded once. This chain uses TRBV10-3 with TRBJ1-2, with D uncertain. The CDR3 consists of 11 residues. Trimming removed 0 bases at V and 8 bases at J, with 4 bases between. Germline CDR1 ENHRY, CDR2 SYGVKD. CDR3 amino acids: CAISESRGYTF. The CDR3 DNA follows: TGTGCCATCAGTGAGTCCCGGGGCTACACCTTC.

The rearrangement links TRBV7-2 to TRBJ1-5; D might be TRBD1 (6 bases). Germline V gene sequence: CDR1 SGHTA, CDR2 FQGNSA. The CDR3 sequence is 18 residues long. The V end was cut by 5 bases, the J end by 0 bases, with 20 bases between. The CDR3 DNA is TGTGCCAGCAGCCCCCACTATCGGACAGACAGTAGCAATCAGCCCCAGCATTTT. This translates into CASSPHYRTDSSNQPQHF. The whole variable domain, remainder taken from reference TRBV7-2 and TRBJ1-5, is GAGVSQSPSNKVTEKGKDVELRCDPISGHTALYWYRQSLGQGLEFLIYFQGNSAPDKSGLPSDRFSAERTGGSVSTLTIQRTQQEDSAVYLCASSPHYRTDSSNQPQHFGDGTRLSIL.

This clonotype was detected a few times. The CDR3 loop reads CASSIAPGEGGTEAFF. The CDR3 DNA follows: TGTGCCAGTAGTATAGCCCCAGGGGAAGGTGGAACTGAAGCTTTCTTT. The V gene is TRBV19, the J gene TRBJ1-1, with a weak D call TRBD1 (6 bases). The CDR3 loop spans 16 amino acids. Germline values: CDR1 LNHDA, CDR2 SQIVND (reference sequence). V lost 1 base to trimming and J lost 5 bases, with 17 bases between them.

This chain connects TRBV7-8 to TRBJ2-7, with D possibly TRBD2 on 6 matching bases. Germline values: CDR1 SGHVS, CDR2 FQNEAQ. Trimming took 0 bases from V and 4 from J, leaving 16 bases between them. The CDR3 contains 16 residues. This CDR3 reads CASSLAVWTTSYEQYF. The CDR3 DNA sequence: TGTGCCAGCAGCTTAGCGGTATGGACTACTTCTTACGAGCAGTACTTC.

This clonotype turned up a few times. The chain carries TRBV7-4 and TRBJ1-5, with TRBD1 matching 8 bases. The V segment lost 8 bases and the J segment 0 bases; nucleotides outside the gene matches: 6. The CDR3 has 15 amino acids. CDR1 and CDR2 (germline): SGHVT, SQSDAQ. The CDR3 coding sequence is TGTGCCAGCGGACGACAGGGGCATAGCAATCAGCCCCAGCATTTT. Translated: CASGRQGHSNQPQHF.

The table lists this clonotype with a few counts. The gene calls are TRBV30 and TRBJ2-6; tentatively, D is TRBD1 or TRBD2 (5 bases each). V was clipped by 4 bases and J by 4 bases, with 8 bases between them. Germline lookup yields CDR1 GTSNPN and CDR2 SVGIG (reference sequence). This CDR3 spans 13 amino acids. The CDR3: CAWTRDGANVLTF. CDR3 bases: TGTGCCTGGACTCGGGACGGGGCCAACGTCCTGACTTTC.

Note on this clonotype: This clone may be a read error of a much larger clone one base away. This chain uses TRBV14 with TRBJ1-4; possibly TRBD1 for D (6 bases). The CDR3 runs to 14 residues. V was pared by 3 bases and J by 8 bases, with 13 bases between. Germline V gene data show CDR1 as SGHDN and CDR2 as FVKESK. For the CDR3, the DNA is TGTGCCAGCAGCCATCCGCGTAGGGGGGAAAAACTGTTTTTT. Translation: CASSHPRRGEKLFF.

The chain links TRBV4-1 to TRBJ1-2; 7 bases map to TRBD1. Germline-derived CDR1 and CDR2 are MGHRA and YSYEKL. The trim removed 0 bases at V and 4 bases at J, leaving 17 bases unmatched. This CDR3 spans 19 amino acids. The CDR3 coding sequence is TGCGCCAGCAGCCAAGACGGCCAACACAAGGACAGGACATTCTATGGCTACACCTTC. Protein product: CASSQDGQHKDRTFYGYTF.

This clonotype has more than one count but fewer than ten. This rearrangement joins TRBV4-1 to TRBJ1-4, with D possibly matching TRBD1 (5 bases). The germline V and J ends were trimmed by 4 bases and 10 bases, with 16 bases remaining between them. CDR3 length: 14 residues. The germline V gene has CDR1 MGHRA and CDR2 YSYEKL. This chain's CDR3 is CASSPGTEAPKLFF. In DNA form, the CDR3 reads TGCGCCAGCAGCCCCGGGACGGAGGCTCCAAAACTGTTTTTT.

The CDR3 loop reads CSARGPYF. CDR3 coding DNA: TGCAGTGCTAGAGGGCCGTACTTC. The genes are TRBV20-1 and TRBJ2-7; no firm D call. Per germline, CDR1 DFQATT and CDR2 SNEGSKA (reference sequence). The CDR3 loop spans 8 amino acids. Trimming took off 1 base at V and 12 bases at J, with 4 bases between the two ends.

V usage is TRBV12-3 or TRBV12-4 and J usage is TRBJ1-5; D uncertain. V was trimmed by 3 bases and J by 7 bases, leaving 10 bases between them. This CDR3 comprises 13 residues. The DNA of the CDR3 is TGTGCCAGCAGTTTGGGGAGGGTCCAGCCCCAGCATTTT. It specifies CASSLGRVQPQHF.

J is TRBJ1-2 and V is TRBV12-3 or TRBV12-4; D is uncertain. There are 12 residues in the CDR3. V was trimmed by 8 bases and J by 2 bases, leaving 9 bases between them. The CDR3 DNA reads TGTGCCAGCTTGGTACAGAACTATGGCTACACCTTC. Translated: CASLVQNYGYTF.

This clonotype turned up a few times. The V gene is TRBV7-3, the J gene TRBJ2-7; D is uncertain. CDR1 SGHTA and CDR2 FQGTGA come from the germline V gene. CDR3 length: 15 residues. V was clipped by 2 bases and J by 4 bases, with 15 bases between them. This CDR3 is CASSLAGQEGYEQYF. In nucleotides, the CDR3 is TGTGCCAGCAGCTTAGCTGGGCAGGAAGGGTACGAGCAGTACTTC.

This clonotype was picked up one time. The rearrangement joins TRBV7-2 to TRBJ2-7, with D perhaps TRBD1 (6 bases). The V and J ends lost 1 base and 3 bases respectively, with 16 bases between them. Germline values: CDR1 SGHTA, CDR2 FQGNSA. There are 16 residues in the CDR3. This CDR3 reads CASSLGLTGQSYEQYF. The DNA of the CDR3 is TGTGCCAGCAGCTTAGGCCTCACTGGACAGAGCTACGAGCAGTACTTC.

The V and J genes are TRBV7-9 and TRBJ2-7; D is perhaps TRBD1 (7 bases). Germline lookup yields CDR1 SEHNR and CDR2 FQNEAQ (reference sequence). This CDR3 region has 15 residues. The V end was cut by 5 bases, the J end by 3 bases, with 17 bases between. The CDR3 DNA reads TGTGCCAGCAGCCAATGGAGGGGGCTCGTCTACGAGCAGTACTTC. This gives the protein CASSQWRGLVYEQYF.

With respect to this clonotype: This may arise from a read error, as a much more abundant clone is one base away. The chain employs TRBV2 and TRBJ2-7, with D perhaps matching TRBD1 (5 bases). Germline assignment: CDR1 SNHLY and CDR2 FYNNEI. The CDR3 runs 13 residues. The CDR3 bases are TGTGCCAGCAGGGACATTTCCACCTACGGGCAGTACTTC. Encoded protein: CASRDISTYGQYF.

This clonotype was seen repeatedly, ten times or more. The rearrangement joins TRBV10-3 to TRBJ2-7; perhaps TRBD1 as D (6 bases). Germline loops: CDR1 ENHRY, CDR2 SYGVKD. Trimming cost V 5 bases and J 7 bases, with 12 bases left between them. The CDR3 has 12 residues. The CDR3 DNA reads TGTGCCATCAGTACAGGGCTTTGGGAGCAGTACTTC. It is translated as CAISTGLWEQYF.

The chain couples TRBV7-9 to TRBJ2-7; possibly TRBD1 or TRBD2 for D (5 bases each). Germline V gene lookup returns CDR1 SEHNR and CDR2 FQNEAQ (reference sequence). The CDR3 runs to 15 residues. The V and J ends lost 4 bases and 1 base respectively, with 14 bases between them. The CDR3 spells CASSSPGRRSYEQYF. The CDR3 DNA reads TGTGCCAGCAGCTCCCCGGGACGGAGGTCCTACGAGCAGTACTTC.

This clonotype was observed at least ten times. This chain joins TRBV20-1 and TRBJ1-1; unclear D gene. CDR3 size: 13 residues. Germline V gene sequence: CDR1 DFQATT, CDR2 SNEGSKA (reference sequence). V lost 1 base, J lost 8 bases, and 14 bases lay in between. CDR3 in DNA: TGCAGTGCTAGAGTATCGACTGACAACGAAGCTTTCTTT. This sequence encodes CSARVSTDNEAFF.

The CDR3: CASRGGGLSTEAFF. The CDR3 DNA follows: TGTGCCAGCAGAGGAGGGGGTTTGTCCACTGAAGCTTTCTTT. This chain links TRBV6-5 with TRBJ1-1, with D possibly TRBD1 on 6 matching bases. The V gene's germline CDR1 is MNHEY and CDR2 SVGAGI. This CDR3 has 14 amino acids. Trimming left V 6 bases short and J 4 bases short, with 15 bases between.